This TCR beta chain was sequenced during a study of monozygotic twins with inflammatory bowel disease. The germline V gene has CDR1 KGHSH and CDR2 LQKENI. This CDR3 has 18 residues. The study's findings and limits: The existence of one strong signal or clonotype linked to IBD lacked support.

TCRdb reworked the 5' RACE reads into one entry per CDR3 protein, no DNA. In all, the sample yields about 380,000 distinct CDR3 sequences. As concerns this clonotype: The antigen remains undetermined.

The V gene is TRBV18, the J gene TRBJ2-1; TCRdb outputs TRBD1, but without DNA this stays unchecked. The receptor was derived from a human donor with ulcerative colitis or Crohn's disease, or a healthy co-twin of an affected twin (not recorded which). The sequenced sample consisted of blood. The chain's CDR3 is CASSRQDSGRLSYNEQFF. The full variable domain, completed using reference TRBV18 and TRBJ2-1, is NAGVMQNPRHLVRRRGQEARLRCSPMKGHSHVYWYRQLPEEGLKFMVYLQKENIIDESGMPKERFSAEFPKEGPSILRIQQVVRGDSAAYFCASSRQDSGRLSYNEQFFGPGTRLTVL.